This T cell receptor (beta chain) derives from a study of T cell changes during pregnancy in multiple sclerosis. Sequencing used immunoSEQ multiplex PCR; TCRdb keeps in-frame clones, though not all of them. The data hold 80,000 to 95,000 clones, with about 93% observed a single time. CDR1 and CDR2 (germline): LGHNT, FRNRAP. The ends were cut back, 3 bases at V and 1 base at J, with 21 bases in the middle. The CDR3 extends over 18 amino acids. Sequenced here: peripheral blood, sampled in the third trimester of pregnancy. The V and J genes are TRBV12-5 and TRBJ1-1, with D perhaps matching TRBD1 (6 bases). The TCR originated in a female donor in good health, enrolled as a control in a pregnancy study. The chain's CDR3 is CASGFEVRTEKGNTEAFF. CDR3 DNA sequence: TGTGCTAGTGGTTTTGAGGTTCGGACAGAGAAGGGGAACACTGAAGCTTTCTTT.